In its sample, the clone carrying this TCR beta chain was seen a few times. Its target is not known. The germline V and J ends were trimmed by 3 bases and 2 bases, with 14 bases remaining between them. CDR3 length equals 15 residues. Germline CDR1 LNHNV, CDR2 YYDKDF (reference sequence). The entirety of the isolated RNA underwent reverse transcription, so expressed TCRB transcripts were sequenced. Generated by immunoSEQ multiplex PCR, the TCRdb table keeps only in-frame clones and is missing some. The table records hundreds of thousands of clones, 25% to 35% of them present only once. The record originates from a study of beta chain features in type 1 diabetes. Whole-study findings and limits: Researchers could not determine here whether HLA type influences TCRB rearrangement.

The TCR comes from a young man in good health. The specimen was naive CD4+ T cells from blood. The gene calls are TRBV15 and TRBJ2-7; D perhaps matches TRBD1 (6 bases). CDR3 sequence reads: CATSSRQVSAYEQYF. The CDR3 region has the DNA TGTGCCACCAGCAGCCGACAGGTTTCCGCCTACGAGCAGTACTTC.